This T cell receptor beta chain was documented in a study of Ad26.COV2.S vaccination and SARS-CoV-2 variants. The CDR3 sequence is 15 residues long. Trimming took 3 bases from V and 2 from J; bases not matched to a gene: 7. The V gene's germline CDR1 is SGHDT and CDR2 YYEEEE. TCRdb's table, derived via immunoSEQ multiplex PCR, lists solely in-frame clones and lacks some. The sample shows fewer than 150,000 clones, 75% to 90% of them seen only once. This clone has a handful of counts. The V gene is TRBV5-6, the J gene TRBJ2-5; 7 nucleotides agree with TRBD2. This receptor was taken from a human donor who had recovered from COVID-19. The material sequenced was peripheral blood, taken after recovery from COVID-19. DNA for the CDR3: TGTGCCAGCAGCTGGGGAGGGGACGGTCAAGAGACCCAGTACTTC. Protein: CASSWGGDGQETQYF.